The sample holds one count of the clone carrying this T cell receptor (beta chain). Its antigen is as yet unknown. Donors uniformly comprised healthy Caucasians. This entry comes from a study of identical twins. With 4 bases removed from V and 6 bases from J, the gap between germline ends came to 4 bases. This CDR3 has 11 residues. The germline CDR1 and CDR2 sequences are ENHRY and SYGVKD. TCRdb analysed the 5' RACE reads with MiXCR anew, one entry per CDR3 protein. This sample has about 1.7 million distinct CDR3 sequences, with under 35% found just once. Points from the study as a whole: The study based its conclusions on cross-sectional statistical analysis and did not follow the same donors.

The sequence came from a newborn girl in good health. The J gene is TRBJ2-1, the V gene TRBV10-3; D is uncertain. The sample consisted of cord blood. The CDR3, as DNA: TGTGCCATCAGTGCCCTCAATGAGCAGTTCTTC. Translation: CAISALNEQFF.